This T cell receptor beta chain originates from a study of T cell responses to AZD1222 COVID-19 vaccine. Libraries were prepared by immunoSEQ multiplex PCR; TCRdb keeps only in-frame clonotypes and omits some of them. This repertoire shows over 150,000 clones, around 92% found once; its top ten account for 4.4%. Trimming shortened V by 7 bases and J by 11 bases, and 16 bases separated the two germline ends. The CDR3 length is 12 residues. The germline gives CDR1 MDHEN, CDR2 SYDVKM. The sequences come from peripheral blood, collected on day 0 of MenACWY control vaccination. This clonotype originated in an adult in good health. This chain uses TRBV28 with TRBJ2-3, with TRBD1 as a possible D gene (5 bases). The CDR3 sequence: CASIRHPDRQYF. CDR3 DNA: TGTGCCAGCATCCGCCATCCAGACAGGCAGTATTTT.